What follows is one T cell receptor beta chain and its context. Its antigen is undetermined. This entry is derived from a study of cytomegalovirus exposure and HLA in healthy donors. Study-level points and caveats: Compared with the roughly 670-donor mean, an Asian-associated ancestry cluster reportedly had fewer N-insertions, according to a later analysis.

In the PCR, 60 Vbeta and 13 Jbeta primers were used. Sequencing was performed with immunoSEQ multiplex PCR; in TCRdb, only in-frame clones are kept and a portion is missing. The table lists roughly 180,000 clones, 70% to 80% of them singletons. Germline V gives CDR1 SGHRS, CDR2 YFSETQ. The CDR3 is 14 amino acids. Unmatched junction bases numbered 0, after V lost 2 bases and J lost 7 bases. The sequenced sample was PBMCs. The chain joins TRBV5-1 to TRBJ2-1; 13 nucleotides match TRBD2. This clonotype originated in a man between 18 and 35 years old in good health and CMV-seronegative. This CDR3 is CASSLLAGGNEQFF. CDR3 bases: TGCGCCAGCAGCTTACTAGCGGGAGGGAATGAGCAGTTCTTC.